This T cell receptor beta chain was obtained from a study of CD8+ T cells in alopecia areata. Looking at the study overall: It was oral tofacitinib, at 5 to 10 mg twice daily, that treated patients received.

Alopecia areata patients gave lesional scalp punch biopsies and peripheral blood samples. CD4+ and CD8+ T cells were sorted from PBMCs stained for CD3, CD4 and CD8. Of note for this clone: Its specificity is unknown.

Study-wide findings and caveats: Scalp sequencing also captures normal skin's resident alphabeta T cells.

CDR3 size: 20 residues. RNA was extracted and reverse transcribed into cDNA as the sequencing template. Method: immunoSEQ multiplex PCR; TCRdb's copy keeps in-frame clones and lacks some. The data show fewer than 250,000 clones, with 50% to 60% seen just once and 0.45% held by the top ten. The chain couples TRBV21-1 to TRBJ2-6. TRBV21-1 is marked as a pseudogene. The material sequenced was CD4+ T cells sorted from blood, taken at week 0. The clonotype was recovered from a human donor with alopecia areata. The CDR3 DNA sequence: TGTGCCAGCAGGCCAGCTTGGGGACCGGCCCAAAGCTCTGGGGCCAACGTCCTGACTTTC. Protein: CASRPAWGPAQSSGANVLTF.